These 30 T cell receptor beta chains originate from one sample sequenced in a study of cytomegalovirus exposure and HLA in healthy donors (dated 2017 in TCRdb). The library was made by the immunoSEQ multiplex PCR assay. For the multiplex PCR, a mixture combining 60 forward primers for TCR Vbeta segments and 13 reverse primers for TCR Jbeta segments was used. Drawn from immuneACCESS, this table holds only the in-frame rearrangements with V and J called that TCRdb kept. Clones are partly lost; checked studies trace under half to an unresolved V gene and leave the rest unexplained. The sample records about 190,000 clones, 85% to 90% of which are singletons. The ten top clones hold 1.3% of the sample. Source material: PBMCs. The receptors stem from a man aged 25-45 years in good health and CMV-seronegative.

About this clone: The junction departs from germline at one end; a sequencing error may be responsible. The chain carries TRBV11-2 and TRBJ2-7, with D maybe TRBD2 (7 bases). This CDR3 spans 15 amino acids. Germline loops: CDR1 SGHAT, CDR2 FQNNGV. DNA of the CDR3: TGTGCCAGCAGCTCGCGAGGGGGGGGGCCCTACGAGCAGCACTTC. This translates into CASSSRGGGPYEQHF.

This clone was recorded once. The chain joins TRBV2 to TRBJ2-1, with 8 bases fitting TRBD2. Trimming cost V 9 bases and J 6 bases; bases outside gene matches: 4. The CDR3 spans 12 residues. Germline values: CDR1 SNHLY, CDR2 FYNNEI. This chain's CDR3 is CASPGGANEQFF. The CDR3 DNA sequence: TGTGCCAGTCCCGGGGGGGCCAATGAGCAGTTCTTC.

This chain connects TRBV27 to TRBJ1-2; TRBD1 might be the D (6 bases). Deletions cut 5 bases from V and 2 bases from J, with 9 bases between. Germline V gene data show CDR1 as MNHEY and CDR2 as SMNVEV (reference sequence). CDR3 length: 13 amino acids. CDR3 in amino acids: CASSQQGNYGYTF. The CDR3 nucleotides read TGTGCCAGCAGTCAACAGGGAAACTATGGCTACACCTTC.

The chain is built from TRBV6-1 and TRBJ2-7; 10 bases are shared with TRBD1. V lost 6 bases, J lost 5 bases, and 10 bases stayed unmatched. The CDR3 is made up of 15 amino acids. Germline lookup yields CDR1 MNHNS and CDR2 SASEGT. DNA for the CDR3: TGTGCCAGCAGCCTCCAGGGACAGGGGACTGACGAGCAGTACTTC. This gives the protein CASSLQGQGTDEQYF.

This clone was picked up a small number of times. The chain carries TRBV19 and TRBJ2-7, with a weak D call TRBD1 (6 bases). There are 13 residues in the CDR3. Trimming took 3 bases from V and 3 from J, leaving 9 bases between them. CDR1 and CDR2 from the germline V gene are LNHDA and SQIVND (reference sequence). CDR3 nucleotides: TGTGCCAGTAGTATCCGGGACAACTACGAGCAGTACTTC. Protein sequence: CASSIRDNYEQYF.

This clone was observed once. This chain connects TRBV5-5 to TRBJ2-1, with TRBD2 identical over 12 bases. Germline CDR1 reads SGHKS; CDR2 reads YYEKEE (reference sequence). Trimming cost V 1 base and J 4 bases; bases outside gene matches: 9. The CDR3 runs to 18 residues. CDR3 in amino acids: CASSLTSTSGGIYNEQFF. For the CDR3, the DNA is TGTGCCAGCAGCTTGACTAGTACTAGCGGGGGGATATACAATGAGCAGTTCTTC.

CDR3 amino acids: CAISGRTTSGTQYF. The CDR3 DNA reads as TGTGCCATCAGTGGTAGGACTACATCAGGGACCCAGTACTTC. J is TRBJ2-5 and V is TRBV10-3; D possibly corresponds to TRBD2 (6 bases). Trimming left V 4 bases short and J 7 bases short, with 16 bases between. The length of the CDR3 is 14 residues. Per germline, CDR1 ENHRY and CDR2 SYGVKD.

This chain joins TRBV5-1 and TRBJ2-5; perhaps TRBD1 as D (6 bases). Germline V gene data show CDR1 as SGHRS and CDR2 as YFSETQ. CDR3 length: 14 residues. V lost 4 bases, J lost 7 bases, and 17 bases lay in between. CDR3 sequence: CASSLAGTQGTQYF. The CDR3 DNA sequence: TGCGCCAGCAGCCTAGCCGGGACACAGGGGACCCAGTACTTC.

This rearrangement joins TRBV7-9 to TRBJ2-6, with a possible D match to TRBD1 (5 bases). CDR1 and CDR2 (germline): SEHNR, FQNEAQ (reference sequence). CDR3 length: 15 amino acids. V was shortened by 5 bases and J by 0 bases, with 8 bases between the two germline ends. The CDR3 region has the DNA TGTGCCAGCAGCCCCAGGGACTCTGGGGCCAACGTCCTGACTTTC. Translating it yields CASSPRDSGANVLTF.

This chain joins TRBV7-2 and TRBJ2-1, with 14 nucleotides matching TRBD2. Germline values: CDR1 SGHTA, CDR2 FQGNSA. This CDR3 has 15 residues. The junction had 5 bases not matched to a gene; V was cut back by 5 bases and J by 8 bases. CDR3 nucleotide sequence: TGTGCCAGCAGCACCCGACTAGCGGGAGGGCATGAGCAGTTCTTC. It encodes CASSTRLAGGHEQFF.

A note on this clone: Other DNA sequences in this specimen translate into the identical CDR3. This chain joins TRBV9 and TRBJ2-7; 7 bases match TRBD2. J was trimmed by 2 bases and V by 0 bases; bases with no gene match: 2. This CDR3 comprises 14 residues. Germline CDR1 reads SGDLS; CDR2 reads YYNGEE. The CDR3 DNA reads as TGTGCCAGCAGCGTAGGGGGGGGAACCTACGAGCAGTACTTC. It encodes CASSVGGGTYEQYF.

This clone appeared a few times. The V call is TRBV28, the J call TRBJ2-7; D is possibly TRBD1 (6 bases). Trimming stripped 7 bases from V and 5 bases from J, with 12 bases between. Germline V gene lookup returns CDR1 MDHEN and CDR2 SYDVKM. CDR3 length equals 12 residues. CDR3 nucleotides: TGTGCCAGCAACCCAACAGGGAACGAGCAGTACTTC. The encoded protein is CASNPTGNEQYF.

The chain employs TRBV5-1 and TRBJ2-7, with D possibly matching TRBD1 (6 bases). The CDR3 length is 15 residues. CDR1 is SGHRS and CDR2 is YFSETQ in the germline V gene. V lost 5 bases and J 2 bases, leaving 17 bases between the germline ends. In DNA, the CDR3 is TGCGCCAGCAGGACTGGGCAGGGGAATACCTACGAGCAGTACTTC. Its protein product is CASRTGQGNTYEQYF.

This clone occurred a few times. The V and J genes are TRBV2 and TRBJ2-5; 7 nucleotides line up with TRBD2. The DNA end lines up better with TRBJ2-7; the J call may be wrong. The CDR3 has 15 amino acids. Per germline, CDR1 SNHLY and CDR2 FYNNEI. DNA for the CDR3: TGTGCCAGCAGCGCTCTAGCGGACGGCTTATACGAGCAGTACTTC. Its protein is CASSALADGLYEQYF.

This sequence joins TRBV7-2 and TRBJ2-7; the match to TRBD2 covers 7 bases. The V gene end was trimmed by 0 bases and the J gene end by 0 bases; junction bases not matched to a gene: 8. Germline CDR1 is SGHTA and CDR2 is FQGNSA. This CDR3 spans 17 amino acids. CDR3: CASSLAPAGSYSYEQYF. Here the CDR3 DNA reads TGTGCCAGCAGCTTAGCGCCAGCGGGGTCTTACTCCTACGAGCAGTACTTC.

This clone occurred a few times. The rearrangement joins TRBV28 to TRBJ1-4; the match to TRBD1 covers 12 bases. CDR1 is MDHEN, CDR2 SYDVKM, per germline. V lost 4 bases to trimming and J lost 10 bases; unmatched junction nucleotides: 10. The CDR3 runs 16 residues. CDR3 nucleotide sequence: TGTGCCAGCAGTTGGGCAACCGGGACAGGGGGCGGAAAACTGTTTTTT. It translates to CASSWATGTGGGKLFF. The whole variable domain, remainder taken from reference TRBV28 and TRBJ1-4, is DVKVTQSSRYLVKRTGEKVFLECVQDMDHENMFWYRQDPGLGLRLIYFSYDVKMKEKGDIPEGYSVSREKKERFSLILESASTNQTSMYLCASSWATGTGGGKLFFGSGTQLSVL.

The V gene is TRBV2, the J gene TRBJ1-1; TRBD1 might be the D (6 bases). The germline gives CDR1 SNHLY, CDR2 FYNNEI. The CDR3 length is 13 residues. V lost 8 bases and J 2 bases, leaving 12 bases between the germline ends. In nucleotides, the CDR3 is TGTGCCAGCGGGAGGGACACCAACACTGAAGCTTTCTTT. Its translation is CASGRDTNTEAFF.

In the case of this clone: Other nucleotide sequences in the sample specify the same CDR3. This chain connects TRBV7-9 to TRBJ2-7; D possibly corresponds to TRBD2 (6 bases). The CDR3 is made up of 17 amino acids. Germline V gene lookup returns CDR1 SEHNR and CDR2 FQNEAQ (reference sequence). Trimming stripped 5 bases from V and 2 bases from J, with 22 bases between. The DNA for the CDR3 is TGTGCCAGCAGCCCGCGTTTAGGTGGGACTCCGACCTACGAGCAGTACTTC. Translating it yields CASSPRLGGTPTYEQYF. The whole variable domain, remainder taken from reference TRBV7-9 and TRBJ2-7, is DTGVSQNPRHKITKRGQNVTFRCDPISEHNRLYWYRQTLGQGPEFLTYFQNEAQLEKSRLLSDRFSAERPKGSFSTLEIQRTEQGDSAMYLCASSPRLGGTPTYEQYFGPGTRLTVT.

Remarks on this clone: The same CDR3 also results from other DNA sequences found in this sample. This sequence joins TRBV9 and TRBJ2-3, with TRBD2 identical over 16 bases. The germline gives CDR1 SGDLS, CDR2 YYNGEE. The CDR3 contains 17 residues. V was pared by 4 bases and J by 6 bases, with 8 bases of the junction left unmatched. CDR3 coding DNA: TGTGCCAGCAGCAATCTGGGACTAGCGGGAGGGTGGGATACGCAGTATTTT. This translates into CASSNLGLAGGWDTQYF.

This chain connects TRBV9 to TRBJ1-6, with D perhaps TRBD1 (5 bases). Germline V gene data show CDR1 as SGDLS and CDR2 as YYNGEE. V was cut by 1 base and J by 7 bases, with 9 bases left in between. The CDR3 is 14 amino acids. CDR3 sequence (DNA): TGTGCCAGCAGCGTACTCGACAGCAATTCACCCCTCCACTTT. Its translation is CASSVLDSNSPLHF.

This clone was counted once. The chain joins TRBV5-4 to TRBJ2-2, with 12 bases that match TRBD2. Germline V CDR1 and CDR2: SGHNT, YYREEE (reference sequence). The CDR3 length is 18 residues. Trimming removed 0 bases from V and 6 bases from J; junction bases left unmatched: 9. The CDR3 loop reads CASSLEASGGAGSGELFF. The CDR3 bases are TGTGCCAGCAGCTTGGAGGCTAGCGGGGGGGCCGGATCCGGGGAGCTGTTTTTT.

V and J are TRBV4-1 and TRBJ2-7; TRBD1 matches 8 bases. The V gene's germline CDR1 is MGHRA and CDR2 YSYEKL. This CDR3 comprises 14 residues. J was trimmed by 5 bases and V by 1 base; bases with no gene match: 4. In nucleotides, the CDR3 is TGCGCCAGCAGCCAAGGGACAGGGACCGACGAGCAGTACTTC. Protein product: CASSQGTGTDEQYF.

This clone came up a few times. This chain links TRBV10-3 with TRBJ2-1; D gene unclear. From germline, CDR1 is ENHRY and CDR2 SYGVKD. V lost 0 bases and J 8 bases, leaving 20 bases between the germline ends. The CDR3 has 17 amino acids. CDR3 region: CAISESKSRSSWDEQFF. The CDR3 DNA reads TGTGCCATCAGTGAGTCGAAGTCTAGATCCTCATGGGATGAGCAGTTCTTC.

As regards this clone: This sample includes further DNA sequences coding for the same CDR3. V and J are TRBV6-5 and TRBJ2-7, with 7 bases lining up with TRBD2. CDR1 is MNHEY and CDR2 is SVGAGI in the germline V gene. The CDR3 covers 13 residues. The V segment lost 6 bases and the J segment 1 base; nucleotides outside the gene matches: 3. CDR3 amino acids: CASSQAGSYEQYF. CDR3 DNA: TGTGCCAGCAGCCAAGCGGGGTCCTACGAGCAGTACTTC.

The chain uses TRBV19 and TRBJ1-1, with 7 bases identical to TRBD1. CDR3 length equals 16 residues. With V trimmed by 5 bases and J by 1 base, 10 bases remained unmatched. Germline-derived CDR1 and CDR2 are LNHDA and SQIVND (reference sequence). The CDR3 sequence: CASSPVRQGGNTEAFF. CDR3 sequence (DNA): TGTGCCAGTAGTCCCGTCCGACAGGGCGGGAACACTGAAGCTTTCTTT.

In DNA form, the CDR3 reads TGTGCCAGCACCATTGGGGCCAGGGATGAGCAGTTCTTC. Its translation: CASTIGARDEQFF. V and J are TRBV28 and TRBJ2-1; maybe TRBD1 (5 bases). The germline V gene has CDR1 MDHEN and CDR2 SYDVKM. Trimming left V 7 bases short and J 8 bases short, with 15 bases between. The CDR3 loop spans 13 amino acids.

The chain couples TRBV27 to TRBJ2-7, with D maybe TRBD2 (7 bases). Germline CDR1 reads MNHEY; CDR2 reads SMNVEV (reference sequence). Trimming removed 6 bases at V and 3 bases at J, with 21 bases between. This CDR3 is 16 amino acids long. CDR3 amino acids: CASRPARTAGHYEQYF. For the CDR3, the DNA is TGTGCCAGCAGACCTGCGCGGACAGCGGGACACTACGAGCAGTACTTC.

V and J are TRBV11-2 and TRBJ2-1; 7 bases line up with TRBD2. Germline V gives CDR1 SGHAT, CDR2 FQNNGV. CDR3 length equals 19 residues. V was pared by 5 bases and J by 7 bases, with 23 bases of the junction left unmatched. CDR3 loop: CASSPIRSLSGKRMNEQFF. The CDR3 coding sequence is TGTGCCAGCAGCCCGATTAGGTCTTTAAGCGGGAAAAGGATGAATGAGCAGTTCTTC. Variable domain in full (rest from reference TRBV11-2 and TRBJ2-1): EAGVAQSPRYKIIEKRQSVAFWCNPISGHATLYWYQQILGQGPKLLIQFQNNGVVDDSQLPKDRFSAERLKGVDSTLKIQPAKLEDSAVYLCASSPIRSLSGKRMNEQFFGPGTRLTVL.

The chain couples TRBV27 to TRBJ2-7; 7 nucleotides line up with TRBD2. CDR1 MNHEY and CDR2 SMNVEV come from the germline V gene (reference sequence). The CDR3 totals 16 residues. V dropped 5 bases and J dropped 6; count of bases not matched to a gene: 16. CDR3 sequence reads: CASSPLGVRELREQYF. The CDR3 region has the DNA TGTGCCAGCAGTCCCCTGGGGGTGCGGGAGTTACGCGAGCAGTACTTC.

The J gene is TRBJ1-2, the V gene TRBV5-8; no clear D. Germline V gene sequence: CDR1 SGHTS, CDR2 YDEGEE. The ends were cut back, 4 bases at V and 4 bases at J, with 20 bases in the middle. This CDR3 has 16 residues. The CDR3, as DNA: TGTGCCAGCAGCCCCCGTCTGGGGAGGCAAGGCTATGGCTACACCTTC. Amino acids: CASSPRLGRQGYGYTF.